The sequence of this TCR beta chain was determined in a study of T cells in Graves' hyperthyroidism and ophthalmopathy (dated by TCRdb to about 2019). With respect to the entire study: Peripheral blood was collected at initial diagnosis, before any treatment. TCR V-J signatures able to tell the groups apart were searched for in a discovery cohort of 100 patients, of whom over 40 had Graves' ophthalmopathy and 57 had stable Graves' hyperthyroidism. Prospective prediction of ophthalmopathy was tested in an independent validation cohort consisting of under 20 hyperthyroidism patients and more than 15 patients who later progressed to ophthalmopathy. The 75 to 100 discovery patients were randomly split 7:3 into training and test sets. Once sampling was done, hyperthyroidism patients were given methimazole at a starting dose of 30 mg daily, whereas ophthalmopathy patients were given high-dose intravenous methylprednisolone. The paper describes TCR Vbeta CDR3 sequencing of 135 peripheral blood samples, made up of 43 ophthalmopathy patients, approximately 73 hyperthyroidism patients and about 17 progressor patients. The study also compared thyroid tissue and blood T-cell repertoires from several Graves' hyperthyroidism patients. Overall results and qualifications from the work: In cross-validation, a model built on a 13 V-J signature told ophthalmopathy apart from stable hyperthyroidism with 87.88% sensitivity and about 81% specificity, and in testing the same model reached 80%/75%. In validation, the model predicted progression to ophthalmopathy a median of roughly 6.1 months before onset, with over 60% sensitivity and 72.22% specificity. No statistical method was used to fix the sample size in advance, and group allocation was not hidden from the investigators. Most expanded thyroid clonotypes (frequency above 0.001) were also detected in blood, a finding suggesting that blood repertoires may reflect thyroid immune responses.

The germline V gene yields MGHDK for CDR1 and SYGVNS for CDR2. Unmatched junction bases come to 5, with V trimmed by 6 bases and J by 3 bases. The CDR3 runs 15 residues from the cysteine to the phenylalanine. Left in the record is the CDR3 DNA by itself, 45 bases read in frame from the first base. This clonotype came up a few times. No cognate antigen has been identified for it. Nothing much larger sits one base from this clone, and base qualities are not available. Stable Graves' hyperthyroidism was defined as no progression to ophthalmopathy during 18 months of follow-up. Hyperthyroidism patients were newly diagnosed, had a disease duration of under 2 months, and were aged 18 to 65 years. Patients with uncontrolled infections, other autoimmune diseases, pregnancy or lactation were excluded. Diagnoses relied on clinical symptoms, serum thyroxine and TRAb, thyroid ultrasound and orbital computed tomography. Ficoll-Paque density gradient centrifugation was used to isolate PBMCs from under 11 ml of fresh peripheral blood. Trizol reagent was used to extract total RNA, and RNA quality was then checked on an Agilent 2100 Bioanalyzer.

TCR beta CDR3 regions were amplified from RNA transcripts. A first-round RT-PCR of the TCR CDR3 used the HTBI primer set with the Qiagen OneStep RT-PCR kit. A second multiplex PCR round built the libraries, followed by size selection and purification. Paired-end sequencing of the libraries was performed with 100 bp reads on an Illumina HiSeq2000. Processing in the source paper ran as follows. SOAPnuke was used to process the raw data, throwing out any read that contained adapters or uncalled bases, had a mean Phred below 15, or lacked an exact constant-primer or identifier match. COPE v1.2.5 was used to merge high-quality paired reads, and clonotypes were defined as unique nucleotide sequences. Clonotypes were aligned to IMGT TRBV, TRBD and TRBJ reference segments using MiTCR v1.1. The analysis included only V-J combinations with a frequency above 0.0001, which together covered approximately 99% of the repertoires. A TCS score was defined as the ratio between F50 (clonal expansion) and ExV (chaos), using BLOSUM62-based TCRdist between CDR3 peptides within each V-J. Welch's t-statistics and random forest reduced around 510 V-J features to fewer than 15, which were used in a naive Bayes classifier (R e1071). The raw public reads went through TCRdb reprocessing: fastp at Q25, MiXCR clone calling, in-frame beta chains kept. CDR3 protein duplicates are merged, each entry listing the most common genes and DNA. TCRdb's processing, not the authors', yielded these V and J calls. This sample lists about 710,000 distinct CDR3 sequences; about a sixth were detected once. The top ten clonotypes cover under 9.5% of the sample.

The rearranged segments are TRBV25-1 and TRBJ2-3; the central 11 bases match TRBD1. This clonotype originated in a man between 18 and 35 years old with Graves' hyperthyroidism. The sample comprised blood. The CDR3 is CASRGWDRGTDTQYF. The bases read TGTGCCAGCAGGGGTTGGGACAGGGGGACAGATACGCAGTATTTT.